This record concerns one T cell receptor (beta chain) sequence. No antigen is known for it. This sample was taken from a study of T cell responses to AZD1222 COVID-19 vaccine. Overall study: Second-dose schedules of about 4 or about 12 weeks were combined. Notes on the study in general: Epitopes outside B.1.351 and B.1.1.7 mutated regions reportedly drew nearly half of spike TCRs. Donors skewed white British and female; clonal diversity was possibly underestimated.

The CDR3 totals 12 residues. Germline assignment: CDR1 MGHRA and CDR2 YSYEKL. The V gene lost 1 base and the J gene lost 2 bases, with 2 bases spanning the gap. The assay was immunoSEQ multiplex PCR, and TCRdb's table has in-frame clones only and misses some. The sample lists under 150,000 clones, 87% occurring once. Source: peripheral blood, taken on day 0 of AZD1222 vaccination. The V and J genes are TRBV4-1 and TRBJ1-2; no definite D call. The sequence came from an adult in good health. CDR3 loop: CASSQGNYGYTF. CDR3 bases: TGCGCCAGCAGCCAAGGAAACTATGGCTACACCTTC.